The T cell receptor beta chain under discussion was sequenced for a study of blood T cells in healthy people across ages. Whole-study results and caveats: Estimates based on one million T cells were treated as lower bounds.

This clonotype has only a few counts. The antigen is unknown. Peripheral blood samples of 7.5 to 10 milliliters were drawn from each donor. Every sample had a minimum of 6.5 million PBMCs isolated. Combining a sample-barcoded 5' primer with a J-beta primer mix, a second PCR ran for roughly 6 to 12 cycles. Each cDNA molecule was tagged by a template-switch adaptor that had 12 random nucleotides. TCRdb reanalysed the 5' RACE reads using MiXCR and keeps one entry per CDR3 protein. The sample contains about 680,000 distinct CDR3 sequences, around 45% of which appear only once. This CDR3 has 15 amino acids. CDR1 MDHEN and CDR2 SYDVKM come from the germline V gene. V was pared by 5 bases and J by 7 bases, with 10 bases of the junction left unmatched.

Sample: blood. The source of this sequence is a woman aged 60-75 years in good health. The chain couples TRBV28 to TRBJ2-1; TRBD1 matches 8 bases. In nucleotides, the CDR3 is TGTGCCAGCAGTCTAGAAACGACAGGGGCGAATGAGCAGTTCTTC. This translates into CASSLETTGANEQFF.